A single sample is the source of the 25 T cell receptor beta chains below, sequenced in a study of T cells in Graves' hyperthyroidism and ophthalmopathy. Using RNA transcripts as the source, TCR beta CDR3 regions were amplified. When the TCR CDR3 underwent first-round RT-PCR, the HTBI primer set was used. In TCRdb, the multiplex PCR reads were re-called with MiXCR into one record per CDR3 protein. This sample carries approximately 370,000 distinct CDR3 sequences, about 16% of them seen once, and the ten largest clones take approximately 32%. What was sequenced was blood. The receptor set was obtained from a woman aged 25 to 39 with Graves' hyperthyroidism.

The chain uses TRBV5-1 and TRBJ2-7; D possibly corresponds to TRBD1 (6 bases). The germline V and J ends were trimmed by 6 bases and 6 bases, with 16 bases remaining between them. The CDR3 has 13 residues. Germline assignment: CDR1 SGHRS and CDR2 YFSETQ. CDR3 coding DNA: TGCGCCAGCACCTCAGACACCAGGGGCGAGCAGTACTTC. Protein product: CASTSDTRGEQYF.

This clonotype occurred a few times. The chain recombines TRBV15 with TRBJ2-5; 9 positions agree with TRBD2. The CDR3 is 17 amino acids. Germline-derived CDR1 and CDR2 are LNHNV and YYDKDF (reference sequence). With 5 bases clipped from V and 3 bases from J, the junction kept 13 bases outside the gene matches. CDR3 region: CATSGGGSGRLEETQYF. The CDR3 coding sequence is TGTGCCACCAGCGGGGGGGGGAGCGGGAGGTTAGAAGAGACCCAGTACTTC.

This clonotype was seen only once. The CDR3 region has the DNA TGTGCCAGCACCTCGGGGCTAGCGGGCTACGAGCAGTACTTC. This sequence encodes CASTSGLAGYEQYF. The chain joins TRBV9 to TRBJ2-7; the match to TRBD2 covers 8 bases. V lost 6 bases to trimming and J lost 3 bases; unmatched junction nucleotides: 8. Germline V gene lookup returns CDR1 SGDLS and CDR2 YYNGEE. CDR3 size: 14 residues.

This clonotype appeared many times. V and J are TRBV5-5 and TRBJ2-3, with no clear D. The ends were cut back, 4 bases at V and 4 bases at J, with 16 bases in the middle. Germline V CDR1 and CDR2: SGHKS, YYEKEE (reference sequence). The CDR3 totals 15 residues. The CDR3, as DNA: TGTGCCAGCAGCGCGTACGGTCCTCCAGCAGATACGCAGTATTTT. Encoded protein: CASSAYGPPADTQYF.

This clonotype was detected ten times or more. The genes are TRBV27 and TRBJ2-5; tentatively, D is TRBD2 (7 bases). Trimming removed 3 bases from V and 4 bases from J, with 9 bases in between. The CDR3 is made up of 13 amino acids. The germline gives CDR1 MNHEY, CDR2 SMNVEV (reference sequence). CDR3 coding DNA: TGTGCCAGCAGTTTGCGGGGGCTAGAGACCCAGTACTTC. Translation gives CASSLRGLETQYF.

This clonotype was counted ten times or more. This CDR3 reads CASSTEGGGIYEQYF. The CDR3 DNA sequence: TGTGCCAGCAGTACCGAAGGTGGGGGTATCTACGAGCAGTACTTC. The chain recombines TRBV12-3 or TRBV12-4 with TRBJ2-7; D possibly uses TRBD1 or TRBD2 (5 bases each). There are 15 residues in the CDR3. The V end was cut by 5 bases, the J end by 3 bases, with 17 bases between.

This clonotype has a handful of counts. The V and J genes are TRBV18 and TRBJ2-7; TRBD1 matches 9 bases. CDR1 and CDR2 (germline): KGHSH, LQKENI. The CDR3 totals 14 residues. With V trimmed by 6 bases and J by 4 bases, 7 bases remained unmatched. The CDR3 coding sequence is TGTGCCAGCTCCCGGGACAGGGATTCGTACGAGCAGTACTTC. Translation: CASSRDRDSYEQYF. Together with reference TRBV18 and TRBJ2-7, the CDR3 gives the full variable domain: NAGVMQNPRHLVRRRGQEARLRCSPMKGHSHVYWYRQLPEEGLKFMVYLQKENIIDESGMPKERFSAEFPKEGPSILRIQQVVRGDSAAYFCASSRDRDSYEQYFGPGTRLTVT.

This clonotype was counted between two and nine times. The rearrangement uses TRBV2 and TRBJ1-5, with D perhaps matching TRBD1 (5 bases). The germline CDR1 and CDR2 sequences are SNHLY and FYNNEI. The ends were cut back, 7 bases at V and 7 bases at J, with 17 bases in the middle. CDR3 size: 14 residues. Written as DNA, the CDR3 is TGTGCCAGCACTAGGGGAGTCCAGGGCCAGCCCCAGCATTTT. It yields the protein CASTRGVQGQPQHF.

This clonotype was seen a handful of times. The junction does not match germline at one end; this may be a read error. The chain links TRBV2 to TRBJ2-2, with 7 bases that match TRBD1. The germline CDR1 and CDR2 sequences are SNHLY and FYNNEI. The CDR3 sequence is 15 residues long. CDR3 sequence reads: CATSVGTANTGELFF. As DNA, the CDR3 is TGTGCCACCAGTGTTGGGACAGCGAACACCGGGGAGCTGTTTTTT.

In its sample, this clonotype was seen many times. The CDR3 sequence is CASSDSGGTGETQYF. The CDR3 DNA sequence: TGCGCCAGCAGTGATTCCGGGGGGACTGGGGAGACCCAGTACTTC. The chain recombines TRBV10-2 with TRBJ2-5; the match to TRBD2 covers 7 bases. The J segment lost 5 bases and the V segment lost 3 bases, leaving 9 bases of the junction unmatched. The CDR3 contains 15 residues. Germline lookup yields CDR1 WSHSY and CDR2 SAAADI.

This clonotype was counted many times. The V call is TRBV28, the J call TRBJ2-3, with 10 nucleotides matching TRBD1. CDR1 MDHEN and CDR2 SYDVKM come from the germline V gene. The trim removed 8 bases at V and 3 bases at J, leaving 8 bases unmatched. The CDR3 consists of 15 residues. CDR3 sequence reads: CASPSGTGVTDTQYF. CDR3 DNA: TGTGCCAGCCCCTCCGGGACAGGGGTGACAGATACGCAGTATTTT.

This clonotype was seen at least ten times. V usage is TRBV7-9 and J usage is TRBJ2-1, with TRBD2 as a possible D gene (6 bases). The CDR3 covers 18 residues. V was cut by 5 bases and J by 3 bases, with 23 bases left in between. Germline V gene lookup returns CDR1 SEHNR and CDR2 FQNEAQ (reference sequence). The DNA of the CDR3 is TGTGCCAGCAGCCCCTCCCCCGGGAGATCCATTTTCTACAATGAGCAGTTCTTC. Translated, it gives CASSPSPGRSIFYNEQFF.

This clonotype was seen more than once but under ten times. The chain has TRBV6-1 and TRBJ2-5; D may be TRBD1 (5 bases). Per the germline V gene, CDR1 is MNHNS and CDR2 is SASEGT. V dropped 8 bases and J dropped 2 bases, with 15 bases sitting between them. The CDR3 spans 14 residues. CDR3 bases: TGTGCCAGCGAACAGGTTGGGTTACAAGAGACCCAGTACTTC. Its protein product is CASEQVGLQETQYF.

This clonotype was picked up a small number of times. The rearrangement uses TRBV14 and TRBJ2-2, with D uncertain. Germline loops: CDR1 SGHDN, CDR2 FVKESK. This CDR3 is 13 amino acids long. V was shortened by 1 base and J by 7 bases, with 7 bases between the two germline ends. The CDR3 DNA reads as TGTGCCAGCAGCCAAGTCTTAGGCGGGGAGCTGTTTTTT. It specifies CASSQVLGGELFF. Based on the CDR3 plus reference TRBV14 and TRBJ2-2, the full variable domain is EAGVTQFPSHSVIEKGQTVTLRCDPISGHDNLYWYRRVMGKEIKFLLHFVKESKQDESGMPNNRFLAERTGGTYSTLKVQPAELEDSGVYFCASSQVLGGELFFGEGSRLTVL.

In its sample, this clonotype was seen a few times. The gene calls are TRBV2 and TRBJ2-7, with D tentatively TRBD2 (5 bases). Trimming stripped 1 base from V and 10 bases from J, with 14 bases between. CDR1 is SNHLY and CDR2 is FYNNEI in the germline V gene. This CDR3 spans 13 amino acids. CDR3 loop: CASSEVRAVEQYF. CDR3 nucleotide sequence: TGTGCCAGCAGTGAAGTGAGAGCGGTGGAACAGTACTTC.

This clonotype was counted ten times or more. This chain's CDR3 is CSAPGQGGYEQYF. Written as DNA, the CDR3 is TGCAGTGCTCCGGGACAGGGAGGCTACGAGCAGTACTTC. The V call is TRBV20-1, the J call TRBJ2-7; 9 bases line up with TRBD1. V was clipped by 5 bases and J by 3 bases; unmatched bases: 5. There are 13 residues in the CDR3. Germline V gives CDR1 DFQATT, CDR2 SNEGSKA (reference sequence).

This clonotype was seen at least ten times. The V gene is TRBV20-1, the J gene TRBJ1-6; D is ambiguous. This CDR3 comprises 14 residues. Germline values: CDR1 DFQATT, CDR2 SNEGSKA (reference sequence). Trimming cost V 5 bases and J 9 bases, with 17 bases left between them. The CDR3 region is CSAPTYGNGSPLHF. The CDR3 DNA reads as TGCAGTGCTCCAACCTACGGAAACGGTTCACCCCTCCACTTT.

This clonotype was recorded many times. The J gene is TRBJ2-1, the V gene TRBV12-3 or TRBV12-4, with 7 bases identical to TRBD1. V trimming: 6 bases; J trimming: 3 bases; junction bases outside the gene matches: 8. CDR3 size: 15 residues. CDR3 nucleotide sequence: TGTGCCAGCAGGCCGACAGGGACCCGCTACAATGAGCAGTTCTTC. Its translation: CASRPTGTRYNEQFF.

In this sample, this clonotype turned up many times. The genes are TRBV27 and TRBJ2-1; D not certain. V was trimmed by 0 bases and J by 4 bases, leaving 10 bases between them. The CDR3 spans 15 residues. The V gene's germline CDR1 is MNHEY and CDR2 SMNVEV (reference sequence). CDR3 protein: CASSLSKPAYNEQFF. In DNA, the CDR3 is TGTGCCAGCAGTTTATCGAAACCCGCGTACAATGAGCAGTTCTTC.

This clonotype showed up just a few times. CDR3 amino acids: CATSDLPGQATYNEQFF. The CDR3 DNA is TGTGCCACCAGTGATTTGCCGGGACAGGCGACTTACAATGAGCAGTTCTTC. The genes are TRBV24-1 and TRBJ2-1, with 8 bases fitting TRBD1. Germline loops: CDR1 KGHDR, CDR2 SFDVKD. Germline trimming cut 0 bases from V and 4 bases from J; bases unmatched to any gene: 7. This CDR3 is 17 amino acids long.

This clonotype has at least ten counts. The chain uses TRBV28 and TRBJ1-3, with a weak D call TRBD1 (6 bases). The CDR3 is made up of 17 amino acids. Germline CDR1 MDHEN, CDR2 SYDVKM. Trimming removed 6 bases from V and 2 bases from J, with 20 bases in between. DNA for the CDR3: TGTGCCAGCAGCCCGCCCCCCGGGGGACATACTGGAAACACCATATATTTT. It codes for CASSPPPGGHTGNTIYF.

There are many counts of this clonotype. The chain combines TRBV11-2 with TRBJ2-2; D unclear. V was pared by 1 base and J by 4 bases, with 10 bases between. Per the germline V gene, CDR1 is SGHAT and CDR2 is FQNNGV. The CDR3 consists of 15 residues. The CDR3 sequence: CASSLGAAPTGELFF. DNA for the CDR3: TGTGCCAGCAGCTTAGGGGCAGCTCCCACCGGGGAGCTGTTTTTT.

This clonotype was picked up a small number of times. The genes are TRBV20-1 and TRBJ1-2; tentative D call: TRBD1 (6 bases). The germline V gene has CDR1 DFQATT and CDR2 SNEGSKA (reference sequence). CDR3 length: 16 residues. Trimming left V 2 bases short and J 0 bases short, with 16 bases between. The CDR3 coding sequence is TGCAGTGCTAGAAGCCAGGGGCTCCCCCCTAACTATGGCTACACCTTC. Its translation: CSARSQGLPPNYGYTF.

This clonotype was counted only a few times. The CDR3 DNA follows: TGTGCCAGCAGGTTACGTAGCATGGCGGGAGCGGCAGATACGCAGTATTTT. The encoded protein is CASRLRSMAGAADTQYF. This chain links TRBV3-1 with TRBJ2-3; 7 bases align to TRBD2. With V trimmed by 6 bases and J by 4 bases, 16 bases remained unmatched. The CDR3 runs to 17 residues. The germline CDR1 and CDR2 sequences are LGHDT and YNNKEL (reference sequence).

The CDR3 loop is CASSNRDTRLPGNTIYF. The CDR3 nucleotides are TGTGCCAGCAGTAACCGGGACACCCGACTGCCCGGAAACACCATATATTTT. The genes are TRBV6-2 or TRBV6-3 and TRBJ1-3; perhaps TRBD1 as D (6 bases). CDR1 is MNHEY, CDR2 SVGEGT, per germline. This CDR3 has 17 residues. V lost 5 bases to trimming and J lost 4 bases, with 21 bases between them.